Listed below are T cell receptor beta chains from one sample, sequenced in a study of blood T cell repertoires in COVID-19. The protocol was immunoSEQ multiplex PCR, while the TCRdb copy is restricted to in-frame clones and leaves out a portion. This sample has fewer than 300,000 clones, with more than 70% found just once. Sequencing was carried out using peripheral blood. The receptors derive from a woman between 50 and 59 years old with acute or convalescent COVID-19. Each CDR3 is given with its conserved first and last residue. The order of the fields is D gene, V gene, clone size, J gene, CDR3 protein, CDR3 DNA. The D gene is left open where the match is weak. Only part of the rows carry a size: once, few, many, or a class if the clone is expanded.

D: .
V: TRBV7-2
size: once
J: TRBJ1-2
CDR3: CASSYPPGGGGYTF
DNA: TGTGCCAGCAGCTACCCTCCCGGGGGGGGAGGCTACACCTTC

D: .
V: TRBV11-2
size: .
J: TRBJ1-2
CDR3: CASTSIGGGAGYGYTF
DNA: TGTGCCAGCACCTCAATCGGTGGGGGGGCGGGCTATGGCTACACCTTC

D: .
V: TRBV28
size: .
J: TRBJ2-5
CDR3: CASRPWTDETQYF
DNA: TGTGCCAGCAGACCCTGGACAGATGAGACCCAGTACTTC

D: TRBD1
V: TRBV7-9
size: .
J: TRBJ1-1
CDR3: CASSSQGSAFF
DNA: TGTGCCAGCAGCTCACAGGGGAGTGCTTTCTTT

D: TRBD1
V: TRBV5-5
size: .
J: TRBJ1-6
CDR3: CASRQGAYNSPLHF
DNA: TGTGCCAGCAGACAGGGGGCCTATAATTCACCCCTCCACTTT

D: .
V: TRBV5-1
size: .
J: TRBJ2-7
CDR3: CASSTRDNRYYEQYF
DNA: TGCGCCAGCAGCACCCGGGACAACCGCTACTACGAGCAGTACTTC

D: .
V: TRBV9
size: .
J: TRBJ1-1
CDR3: CASSVGAGTEAFF
DNA: TGTGCCAGCAGCGTAGGAGCTGGCACTGAAGCTTTCTTT

D: .
V: TRBV29-1
size: .
J: TRBJ1-2
CDR3: CSANFDSYGYTF
DNA: TGCAGCGCCAACTTTGACAGTTATGGCTACACCTTC

D: TRBD2
V: TRBV24-1
size: .
J: TRBJ2-3
CDR3: CATSAPSGRLTDTQYF
DNA: TGTGCCACCAGTGCCCCTAGCGGGAGGTTGACAGATACGCAGTATTTT

D: .
V: TRBV5-4
size: .
J: TRBJ2-7
CDR3: CASSLELATAYEQYF
DNA: TGTGCCAGCAGCTTGGAACTTGCGACTGCCTACGAGCAGTACTTC

D: TRBD1
V: TRBV9
size: .
J: TRBJ1-1
CDR3: CASSWSRDSPNTEAFF
DNA: TGTGCCAGCAGCTGGAGTCGGGACAGCCCAAACACTGAAGCTTTCTTT

D: TRBD2
V: TRBV29-1
size: .
J: TRBJ2-1
CDR3: CSVRPASGGYNEQFF
DNA: TGCAGCGTCCGTCCGGCGAGCGGGGGATACAATGAGCAGTTCTTC

D: .
V: TRBV7-3
size: once
J: TRBJ2-7
CDR3: CASSLRGDLSYEQYF
DNA: TGTGCCAGCAGCTTAAGGGGGGATCTCTCCTACGAGCAGTACTTC

D: .
V: TRBV2
size: .
J: TRBJ1-5
CDR3: CASRDLRNQPQHF
DNA: TGTGCCAGCAGGGACTTACGCAATCAGCCCCAGCATTTT

D: .
V: TRBV4-3
size: few
J: TRBJ1-6
CDR3: CASSQSFNSPLHF
DNA: TGCGCCAGCAGCCAATCTTTCAATTCACCCCTCCACTTT

D: TRBD1
V: TRBV5-4
size: .
J: TRBJ2-7
CDR3: CASSSPGQAPYEQYF
DNA: TGTGCCAGCAGCTCCCCGGGACAGGCTCCCTACGAGCAGTACTTC

D: .
V: TRBV11-2
size: .
J: TRBJ1-5
CDR3: CASSLGWATESNQPQHF
DNA: TGTGCCAGCAGCTTAGGGTGGGCAACTGAGAGCAATCAGCCCCAGCATTTT

D: .
V: TRBV18
size: .
J: TRBJ1-5
CDR3: CASSGTPGDQPQHF
DNA: TGTGCCAGCTCCGGGACCCCGGGGGATCAGCCCCAGCATTTT

D: .
V: TRBV7-2
size: few
J: TRBJ1-5
CDR3: CASSLRRGNQPQHF
DNA: TGTGCCAGCAGCTTACGGCGAGGAAATCAGCCCCAGCATTTT

D: .
V: TRBV29-1
size: .
J: TRBJ1-5
CDR3: CSVEWGDNQPQHF
DNA: TGCAGCGTTGAGTGGGGGGACAATCAGCCCCAGCATTTT

D: TRBD1
V: TRBV15
size: .
J: TRBJ1-5
CDR3: CATSRDRDQPQHF
DNA: TGTGCCACCAGCAGGGACAGGGATCAGCCCCAGCATTTT

D: .
V: TRBV5-5
size: .
J: TRBJ2-2
CDR3: CASSLVGVNTGELFF
DNA: TGTGCCAGCAGCTTGGTGGGAGTAAACACCGGGGAGCTGTTTTTT